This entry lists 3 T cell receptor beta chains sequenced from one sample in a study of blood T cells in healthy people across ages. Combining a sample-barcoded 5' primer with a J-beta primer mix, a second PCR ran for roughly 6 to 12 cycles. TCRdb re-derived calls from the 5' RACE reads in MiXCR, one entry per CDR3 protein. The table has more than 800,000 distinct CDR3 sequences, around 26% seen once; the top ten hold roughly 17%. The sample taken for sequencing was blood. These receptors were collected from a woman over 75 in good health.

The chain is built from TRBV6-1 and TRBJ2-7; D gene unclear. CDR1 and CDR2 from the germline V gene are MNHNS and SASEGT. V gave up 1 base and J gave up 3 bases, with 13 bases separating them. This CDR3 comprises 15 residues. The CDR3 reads CASSEVGGALYEQYF. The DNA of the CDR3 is TGTGCCAGCAGTGAAGTAGGTGGAGCCCTCTACGAGCAGTACTTC.

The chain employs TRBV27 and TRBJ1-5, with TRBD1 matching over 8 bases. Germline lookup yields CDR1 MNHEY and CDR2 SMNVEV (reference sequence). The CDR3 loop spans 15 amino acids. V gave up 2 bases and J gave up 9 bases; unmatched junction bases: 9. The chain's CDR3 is CASSLTQGVGLPQHF. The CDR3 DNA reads TGTGCCAGCAGTTTAACACAGGGGGTCGGTCTGCCCCAGCATTTT.

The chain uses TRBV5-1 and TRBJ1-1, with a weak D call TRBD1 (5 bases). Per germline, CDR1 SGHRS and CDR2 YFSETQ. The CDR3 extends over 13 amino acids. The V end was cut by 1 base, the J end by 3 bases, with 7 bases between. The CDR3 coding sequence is TGCGCCAGCAGCTTGTGGGGGGACACTGAAGCTTTCTTT. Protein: CASSLWGDTEAFF.